This T cell receptor (beta chain) is from a study of T-cell memory formation after mild COVID-19. Constant-segment primers were used for 5'RACE, and the resulting TCR alpha and TCR beta cDNA libraries carried sample barcodes and UMIs. TCRdb reprocessed the 5' RACE reads with MiXCR, giving one entry per CDR3 protein. The sample lists roughly 170,000 distinct CDR3 sequences, around 18% occurring once. Comments on this clonotype: The antigen is undetermined. Mismatch with germline at one junction end may stem from a read error.

Study-level results: Nothing showed for sure that second-wave clones peaking on day 37 were SARS-CoV-2 specific. Clones that contracted clustered mainly in CM and EM if CD4+ and in EMRA if CD8+.

The receptor was derived from a man between 18 and 35 years old who had mild COVID-19 (a few samples of this study predate the infection). Cell type and time point are not known. Sequencing was performed on PBMCs or a T cell subset sorted from them (not recorded which).

The CDR3: CGSRAGLSGSDTQYF. The CDR3 bases are TGTGGCAGCAGGGCGGGACTTTCCGGCTCAGATACGCAGTATTTT. The chain joins TRBV2 to TRBJ2-3; the D gene is possibly TRBD2 (6 bases). CDR3 length: 15 amino acids. Germline loops: CDR1 SNHLY, CDR2 FYNNEI.